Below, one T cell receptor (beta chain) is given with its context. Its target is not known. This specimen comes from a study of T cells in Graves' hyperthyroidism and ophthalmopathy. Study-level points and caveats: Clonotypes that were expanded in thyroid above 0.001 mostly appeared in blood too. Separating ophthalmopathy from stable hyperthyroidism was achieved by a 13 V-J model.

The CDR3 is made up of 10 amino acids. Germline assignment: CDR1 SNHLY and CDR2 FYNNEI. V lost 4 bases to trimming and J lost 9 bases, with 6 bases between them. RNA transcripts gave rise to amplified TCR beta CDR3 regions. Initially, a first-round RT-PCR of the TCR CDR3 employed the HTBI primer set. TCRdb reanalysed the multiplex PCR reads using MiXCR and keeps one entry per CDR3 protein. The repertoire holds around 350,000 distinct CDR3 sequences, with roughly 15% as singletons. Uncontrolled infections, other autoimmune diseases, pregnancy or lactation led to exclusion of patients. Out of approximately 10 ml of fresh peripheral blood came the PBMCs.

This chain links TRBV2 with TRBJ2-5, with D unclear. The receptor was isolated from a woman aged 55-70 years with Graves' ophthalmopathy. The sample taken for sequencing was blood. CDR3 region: CASSAHAQYF. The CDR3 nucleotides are TGTGCCAGCAGTGCCCACGCCCAGTACTTC.